A selection of T cell receptor beta chains follows, all from one sample in a study of T-cell reconstitution after alpha-beta-depleted transplantation in children. TCRdb used MiXCR to reprocess the PCR reads, holding one entry per CDR3 protein. The sample holds 200,000 to 300,000 distinct CDR3 sequences, more than 10% seen once. The source was PBMCs from the stem cell graft donor, collected from the stem cell graft. These receptors were obtained from a human donor who donated a stem cell graft to a child with acute lymphoblastic leukemia. CDR3s include the opening cysteine and the closing phenylalanine or tryptophan. Each record gives: D gene, J gene, V gene, clone size, CDR3 protein, CDR3 DNA. A D gene is named only where the DNA matches it firmly. Rows may omit the clone size; those that give it use once, few, many or a size class.

>-|TRBJ2-7|TRBV2|many
CASSEYEQYF
TGTGCCAGCAGTGAGTACGAGCAGTACTTC
>-|TRBJ2-7|TRBV18|many
CASSPGPTTYEQYF
TGTGCCAGCTCGCCGGGACCGACTACTTACGAGCAGTACTTC
>-|TRBJ1-2|TRBV27|few
CASMAGNGYTF
TGTGCCAGCATGGCGGGGAACGGCTACACCTTC
>TRBD2|TRBJ2-2|TRBV10-3|few
CAIRPNPGTSGVLQATGELFF
TGTGCCATCAGACCTAATCCCGGGACTAGCGGGGTTCTCCAGGCGACCGGGGAGCTGTTTTTT
>-|TRBJ1-2|TRBV20-1|many
CSARGGLSSSGYTF
TGCAGTGCTAGAGGGGGACTGTCGTCTAGCGGCTACACCTTC
>TRBD2|TRBJ2-1|TRBV5-1|many
CASSSDGLAVYNEQFF
TGCGCCAGCAGCTCGGACGGACTAGCGGTGTACAATGAGCAGTTCTTC
>-|TRBJ2-7|TRBV27|many
CASGAQGFEQYF
TGTGCCAGCGGTGCGCAGGGGTTCGAGCAGTACTTC
>TRBD2|TRBJ2-3|TRBV25-1|many
CASSSTKGLAGADTQYF
TGTGCCAGCAGTTCGACCAAAGGACTAGCGGGAGCAGATACGCAGTATTTT
>TRBD1|TRBJ1-2|TRBV7-2|-
CASSLTPTGTYGYTF
TGTGCCAGCAGCTTAACCCCGACAGGGACCTATGGCTACACCTTC
>-|TRBJ2-5|TRBV3-1|many
CASSQDLGGREGTQYF
TGTGCCAGCAGCCAAGATCTAGGAGGACGAGAGGGGACCCAGTACTTC
>TRBD1|TRBJ2-7|TRBV28|many
CASSLTSGTGGGNEQYF
TGTGCCAGCAGTTTGACGTCGGGGACAGGGGGCGGGAACGAGCAGTACTTC
>-|TRBJ1-1|TRBV20-1|-
CRTRLNTEAFF
TGCAGAACACGGTTGAACACTGAAGCTTTCTTT
>TRBD1|TRBJ2-5|TRBV29-1|many
CSGTPGGSETQYF
TGCAGCGGTACTCCAGGGGGCTCGGAGACCCAGTACTTC
>TRBD1|TRBJ1-5|TRBV6-2/TRBV6-3|many
CASSYPSTGGVGQPQHF
TGTGCCAGCAGTTACCCCTCGACAGGGGGCGTAGGACAGCCCCAGCATTTT
>-|TRBJ2-7|TRBV27|many
CASSLRVGSNSYEQYF
TGTGCCAGCAGTTTAAGGGTCGGGTCCAACTCCTACGAGCAGTACTTC
>TRBD2|TRBJ2-1|TRBV27|many
CASSLASGGTEQFF
TGTGCCAGCAGTTTGGCTAGCGGGGGGACTGAGCAGTTCTTC
>-|TRBJ2-3|TRBV12-3/TRBV12-4|-
CASRPTRLGSDTQYF
TGTGCCAGCAGGCCGACCCGACTAGGTTCAGATACGCAGTATTTT
>TRBD1|TRBJ2-7|TRBV5-1|few
CASGLRTGNYEQYF
TGCGCCAGCGGCTTACGGACAGGGAACTACGAGCAGTACTTC
>TRBD1|TRBJ2-2|TRBV5-6|many
CASSLAGQETGELFF
TGTGCCAGCAGCTTGGCAGGACAGGAGACCGGGGAGCTGTTTTTT
>-|TRBJ2-7|TRBV3-1|many
CASSPSFASSYEQYF
TGTGCCAGCAGCCCAAGCTTTGCATCATCCTACGAGCAGTACTTC
>-|TRBJ2-1|TRBV7-2|many
CASSLDPRLADEQFF
TGTGCCAGCAGCTTAGACCCGAGGTTAGCCGATGAGCAGTTCTTC
>TRBD1|TRBJ1-1|TRBV2|many
CASSGGQVNTEAFF
TGTGCCAGCAGTGGAGGACAGGTGAACACTGAAGCTTTCTTT
>TRBD1|TRBJ2-7|TRBV25-1|many
CASSEWGTGGAEQYF
TGTGCCAGCAGTGAATGGGGGACAGGGGGCGCCGAGCAGTACTTC
>TRBD2|TRBJ2-5|TRBV7-9|many
CASSVAGQVETQYF
TGTGCCAGCAGCGTAGCGGGACAAGTCGAGACCCAGTACTTC
>-|TRBJ2-1|TRBV20-1|many
CSARDPRDPNVNEQFF
TGCAGTGCTAGAGATCCTCGGGACCCCAATGTCAATGAGCAGTTCTTC
>-|TRBJ2-3|TRBV18|many
CASSPLPSGGFTSTDTQYF
TGTGCCAGCTCACCACTTCCGTCGGGGGGCTTTACTAGCACAGATACGCAGTATTTT
>TRBD2|TRBJ2-7|TRBV20-1|many
CSARTSGATYEQYF
TGCAGTGCAAGGACTAGCGGGGCCACCTACGAGCAGTACTTC
>TRBD1|TRBJ2-7|TRBV18|many
CASSPQVSRQGNEQYF
TGTGCCAGCTCACCGCAAGTCTCCCGACAGGGGAACGAGCAGTACTTC
>-|TRBJ2-7|TRBV4-2|many
CASSQGLNEQYF
TGTGCCAGCAGCCAAGGACTCAACGAGCAGTACTTC
>-|TRBJ2-7|TRBV21-1|many
CARLRPSYEQYF
TGTGCCCGCCTCCGCCCCTCCTACGAGCAGTACTTC
>-|TRBJ1-4|TRBV4-3|many
CASSPDGGEKLFF
TGCGCCAGCAGCCCAGACGGAGGAGAAAAACTGTTTTTT
>TRBD1|TRBJ2-1|TRBV7-2|many
CASSLGETGGRDEQFF
TGTGCCAGCAGCTTAGGGGAGACAGGGGGGCGGGATGAGCAGTTCTTC
>-|TRBJ2-1|TRBV18|many
CASSPSGGTLSEQFF
TGTGCCAGCTCACCATCCGGGGGTACCTTAAGTGAGCAGTTCTTC
>-|TRBJ2-1|TRBV27|few
CASMGSAGLYYNEQFF
TGTGCCAGCATGGGATCCGCCGGGCTTTACTACAATGAGCAGTTCTTC
>TRBD1|TRBJ1-4|TRBV20-1|many
CSAISRDRVFEKLFF
TGCAGTGCTATTTCCAGGGACAGGGTATTCGAAAAACTGTTTTTT
>TRBD1|TRBJ1-1|TRBV11-2|few
CASSSSLGQGEAFF
TGTGCCAGCAGCTCAAGCCTCGGACAGGGAGAAGCTTTCTTT
>-|TRBJ1-4|TRBV4-2|many
CASSQGGQEKLFF
TGTGCCAGCAGCCAAGGAGGACAGGAAAAACTGTTTTTT
>TRBD2|TRBJ2-3|TRBV20-1|many
CSAGGLAGGPDTQYF
TGCAGTGCAGGGGGATTAGCGGGAGGGCCAGATACGCAGTATTTT
>TRBD2|TRBJ2-3|TRBV30|-
CAFLPVAGWGDTQYF
TGTGCCTTCCTCCCAGTAGCGGGGTGGGGAGATACGCAGTATTTT
>-|TRBJ2-5|TRBV12-3/TRBV12-4|-
CASSSHHRRGTWRETQYF
TGTGCCAGCAGCTCCCACCACCGAAGGGGAACCTGGCGAGAGACCCAGTACTTC
>-|TRBJ2-7|TRBV9|many
CASSVGAGPDYEQYF
TGTGCCAGCAGCGTAGGGGCGGGGCCGGACTACGAGCAGTACTTC
>-|TRBJ1-6|TRBV6-5|many
CASSYSETGVGSPLHF
TGTGCCAGCAGTTACTCGGAAACTGGGGTTGGTTCACCCCTCCACTTT
>-|TRBJ1-1|TRBV6-2/TRBV6-3|many
CASSPLRIGGTEAFF
TGTGCCAGCAGTCCACTCCGCATTGGGGGGACTGAAGCTTTCTTT
>-|TRBJ2-2|TRBV19|-
CASRGSSPGSGELFF
TGTGCCAGTAGGGGGTCCTCCCCAGGGTCCGGGGAGCTGTTTTTT
>-|TRBJ2-7|TRBV12-3/TRBV12-4|many
CASSLAGQRSSYEQYF
TGTGCCAGCAGTTTAGCCGGGCAACGGAGCTCCTACGAGCAGTACTTC
>-|TRBJ2-7|TRBV25-1|many
CASSEFTGFHEQYF
TGTGCCAGCAGTGAGTTTACAGGGTTCCACGAGCAGTACTTC
>TRBD2|TRBJ2-5|TRBV12-3/TRBV12-4|many
CASSFQAGVGRAGETQYF
TGTGCCAGCAGTTTTCAGGCGGGTGTCGGGAGGGCCGGGGAGACCCAGTACTTC
>-|TRBJ2-7|TRBV20-1|many
CSARLTGEAYEQYF
TGCAGTGCTAGACTGACAGGAGAAGCCTACGAGCAGTACTTC
>TRBD1|TRBJ2-3|TRBV7-8|-
CASSSRQGVSDTQYF
TGTGCCAGCAGCTCCCGACAGGGCGTTTCAGATACGCAGTATTTT
>-|TRBJ2-1|TRBV12-3/TRBV12-4|few
CASSRNTRNEQFF
TGTGCCAGCAGTCGTAACACGCGCAATGAGCAGTTCTTC
>-|TRBJ1-5|TRBV12-3/TRBV12-4|many
CASSPSEMSLGQPQHF
TGTGCCAGCAGTCCCAGCGAAATGTCATTGGGTCAGCCCCAGCATTTT
>-|TRBJ2-3|TRBV12-3/TRBV12-4|many
CASSLHSTDTQYF
TGTGCCAGCAGTTTACACAGCACAGATACGCAGTATTTT
>-|TRBJ2-2|TRBV7-3|-
CASSLTPPGVNTGELLF
TGTGCCAGCAGCTTAACGCCGCCCGGGGTAAACACCGGGGAGCTGTTGTTT
>TRBD2|TRBJ2-1|TRBV6-5|many
CASSSPRLAGGGNEQFF
TGTGCCAGCAGTTCCCCTCGACTAGCGGGAGGGGGGAATGAGCAGTTCTTC
>TRBD2|TRBJ2-7|TRBV28|many
CASSPGLAGTYEQYF
TGTGCCAGCAGCCCTGGACTAGCGGGAACTTACGAGCAGTACTTC